The present T cell receptor beta chain was sequenced within a study of CD8 T cells in ankylosing spondylitis (dated by TCRdb to between 2016 and 2019). Background on the whole study: T cell receptor beta repertoires were profiled in healthy donors and ankylosing spondylitis patients so that disease-linked TCR variants could be found. The full study cohort comprised around 23 ankylosing spondylitis patients and approximately 100 healthy donors. Peripheral blood was sampled, and synovial fluid was additionally collected from ankylosing spondylitis patients. Broad study findings and their caveats: Blood from ankylosing spondylitis patients appeared to be characterized by a TCR beta motif composed of roughly 8 highly homologous amino acid variants. The disease-linked clones had a CD8+ phenotype and were found at relatively low frequencies in peripheral blood. Some of the motif variants had been reported before in the synovial fluid and blood of reactive arthritis patients, a finding that suggests common disease-initiation mechanisms. Significant enrichment of the disease-linked clones was reported in matched synovial fluid samples from ankylosing spondylitis patients.

Sequencing relied on an Illumina HiSeq 2500. TCR beta libraries were prepared by quantitative 5'-RACE with molecular barcodes. The published analysis was carried out like this. To identify disease-linked TCR variants, a new computational method was used, one built on a probabilistic model of VDJ rearrangement. TCRdb reanalyzed the raw reads on its own, using fastp at Q25 for trimming and MiXCR for clone calling, and kept in-frame beta chains. Entries are consolidated by CDR3 protein sequence, retaining the most common genes and DNA. Clone size and V and J calls follow TCRdb, not the original study. Across this sample there are nearly 350,000 distinct CDR3 sequences, with roughly 15% seen only once. Roughly 0.99% of the sample lies in the top ten. As to this clonotype: The target of this receptor is not known. Per-base qualities were not stored, and no clone one base away is much larger.

CDR1 and CDR2 (SGHDT, YYEEEE) derive from the germline V gene. The CDR3, cysteine through phenylalanine, is 14 amino acids long. CDR3 DNA only is kept here, 42 bases in frame from base 1. Trimming removed 0 bases from V and 3 bases from J, leaving 9 bases between the germline ends. The chain couples TRBV5-6 to TRBJ1-2; tentative D gene TRBD1, with 6 bases matching. Sequences were obtained from blood, either unsorted or a sorted T cell fraction (not recorded which). The sequence was collected from a male donor with ankylosing spondylitis or in good health (not recorded which). The CDR3: CASSLGRGYYGYTF. The DNA sequence is given as TGTGCCAGCAGCTTGGGCAGGGGCTACTATGGCTACACCTTC.